This is a list of T cell receptor beta chains from one sample in a study of tissue T cells after allogeneic stem cell transplantation. Profiled with immunoSEQ multiplex PCR; TCRdb holds only in-frame clones, not every one. The sample lists under 50,000 clones; roughly 90% were seen once. The sample here was blood, taken before transplantation. The receptors were gathered from a woman aged 35 to 75 who later had graft-versus-host disease after an allogeneic stem cell transplant. CDR3s include the opening cysteine and the closing phenylalanine or tryptophan. Each record gives: clone size, V gene, J gene, D gene, CDR3 DNA, CDR3 protein. A D gene is named only where the DNA matches it firmly. For some rows the clone size is stated as once, few or many, or as a class when expanded; others skip it.

.	TRBV7-2	TRBJ1-1	TRBD1	TGTGCCAGCAGTCCCCCGGGACAGGGTGAAGCTTTCTTT	CASSPPGQGEAFF
.	TRBV7-2	TRBJ2-5	TRBD1	TGTGCCAGCAGCTTCTCCGGGACAGGGAAAGAGACCCAGTACTTC	CASSFSGTGKETQYF
once	TRBV19	TRBJ1-2	.	TGTGCCAGTACCGCCGAGGGGAGGGCTAACTATGGCTACACCTTC	CASTAEGRANYGYTF
once	TRBV30	TRBJ2-2	.	TGTGCCTGGAGTGTACGGATCACCGGGGAGCTGTTTTTT	CAWSVRITGELFF
.	TRBV15	TRBJ2-7	TRBD1	TGTGCCACCAGCAAACAGGGGGCGTACGAGCAGTACTTC	CATSKQGAYEQYF
.	TRBV24-1	TRBJ2-5	.	TGTGCCACCAGTGCACCAGGGGCGGGGTTGGAGACCCAGTACTTC	CATSAPGAGLETQYF
.	TRBV6-6	TRBJ2-3	TRBD1	TGTGCCAGCAGTTACCCGGACAGGGTAGGAGCAGATACGCAGTATTTT	CASSYPDRVGADTQYF
.	TRBV19	TRBJ2-4	.	TGTGCCAGTAGTATAGGGGCTAGTAGAAAAAACATTCAGTACTTC	CASSIGASRKNIQYF
once	TRBV19	TRBJ2-7	.	TGTGCCAGTAGTATAGGCAGCGCTTCCTACGAGCAGTACTTC	CASSIGSASYEQYF
.	TRBV5-1	TRBJ1-4	.	TGCGCCAGCCGACCCCAATCTGCAACTAATGAAAAACTGTTTTTT	CASRPQSATNEKLFF